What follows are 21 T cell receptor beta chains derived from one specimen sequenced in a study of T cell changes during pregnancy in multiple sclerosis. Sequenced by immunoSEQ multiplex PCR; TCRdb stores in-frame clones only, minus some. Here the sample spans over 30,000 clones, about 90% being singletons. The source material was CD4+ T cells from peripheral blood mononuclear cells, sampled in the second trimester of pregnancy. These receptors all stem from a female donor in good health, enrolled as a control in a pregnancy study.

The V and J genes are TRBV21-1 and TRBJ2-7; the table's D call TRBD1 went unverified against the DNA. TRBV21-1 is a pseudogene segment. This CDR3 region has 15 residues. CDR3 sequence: CASSKGNRGPYEQYF. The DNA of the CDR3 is TGTGCCAGCAGCAAAGGAAACAGGGGCCCCTACGAGCAGTACTTC.

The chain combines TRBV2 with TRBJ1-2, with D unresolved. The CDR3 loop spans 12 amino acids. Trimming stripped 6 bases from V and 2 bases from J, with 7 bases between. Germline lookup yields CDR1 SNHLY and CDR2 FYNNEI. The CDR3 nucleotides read TGTGCCAGCAGCTCACAGAACTATGGCTACACCTTC. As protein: CASSSQNYGYTF.

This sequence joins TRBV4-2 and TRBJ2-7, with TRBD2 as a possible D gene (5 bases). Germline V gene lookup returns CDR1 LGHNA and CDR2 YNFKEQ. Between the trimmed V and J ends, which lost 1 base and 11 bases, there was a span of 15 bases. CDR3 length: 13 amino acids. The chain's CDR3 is CASSQAPAVEEYF. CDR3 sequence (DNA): TGTGCCAGCAGCCAAGCTCCGGCGGTGGAGGAGTACTTC.

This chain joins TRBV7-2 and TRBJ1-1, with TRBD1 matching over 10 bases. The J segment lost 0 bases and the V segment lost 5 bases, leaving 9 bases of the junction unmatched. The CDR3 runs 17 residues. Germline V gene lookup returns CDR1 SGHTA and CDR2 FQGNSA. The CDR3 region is CASSRGQGVFMNTEAFF. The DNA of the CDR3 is TGTGCCAGCAGCAGAGGACAGGGGGTTTTTATGAACACTGAAGCTTTCTTT.

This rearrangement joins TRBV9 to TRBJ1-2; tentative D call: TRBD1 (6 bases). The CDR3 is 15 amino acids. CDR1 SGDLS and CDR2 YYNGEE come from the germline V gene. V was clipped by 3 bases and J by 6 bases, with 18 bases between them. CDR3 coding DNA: TGTGCCAGCAGCGAGCATGGGACACAGGGAGATGGCTACACCTTC. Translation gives CASSEHGTQGDGYTF.

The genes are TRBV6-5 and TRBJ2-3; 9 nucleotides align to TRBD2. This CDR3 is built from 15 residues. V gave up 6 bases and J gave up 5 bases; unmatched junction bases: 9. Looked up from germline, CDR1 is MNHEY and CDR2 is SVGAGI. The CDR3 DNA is TGTGCCAGCAGGCAGCTCGCGGGGGGGATAGATACGCAGTATTTT. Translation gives CASRQLAGGIDTQYF.

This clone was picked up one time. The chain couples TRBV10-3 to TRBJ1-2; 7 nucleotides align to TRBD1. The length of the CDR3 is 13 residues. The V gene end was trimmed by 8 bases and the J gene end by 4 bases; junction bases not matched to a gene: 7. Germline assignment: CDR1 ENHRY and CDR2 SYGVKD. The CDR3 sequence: CAISLQGIYGYTF. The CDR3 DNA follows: TGTGCCATCTCCCTACAGGGGATCTATGGCTACACCTTC.

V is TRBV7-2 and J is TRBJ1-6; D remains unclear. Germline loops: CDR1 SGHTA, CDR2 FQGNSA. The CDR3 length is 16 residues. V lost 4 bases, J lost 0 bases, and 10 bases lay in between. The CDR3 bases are TGTGCCAGCAGCTCGCAACCGGTCTCCTATAATTCACCCCTCCACTTT. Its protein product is CASSSQPVSYNSPLHF. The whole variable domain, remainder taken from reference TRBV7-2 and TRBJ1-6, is GAGVSQSPSNKVTEKGKDVELRCDPISGHTALYWYRQSLGQGLEFLIYFQGNSAPDKSGLPSDRFSAERTGGSVSTLTIQRTQQEDSAVYLCASSSQPVSYNSPLHFGNGTRLTVT.

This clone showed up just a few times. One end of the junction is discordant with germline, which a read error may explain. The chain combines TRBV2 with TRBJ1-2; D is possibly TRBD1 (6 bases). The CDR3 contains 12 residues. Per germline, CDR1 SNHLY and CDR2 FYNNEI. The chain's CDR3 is CASSGEQGGPSF. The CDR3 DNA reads TGTGCCAGCAGTGGAGAACAGGGTGGGCCTTCCTTC.

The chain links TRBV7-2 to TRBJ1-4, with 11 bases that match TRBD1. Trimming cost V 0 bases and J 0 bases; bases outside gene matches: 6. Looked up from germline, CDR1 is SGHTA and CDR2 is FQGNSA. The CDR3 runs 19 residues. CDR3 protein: CASSLAPPGQGATNEKLFF. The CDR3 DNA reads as TGTGCCAGCAGCTTAGCTCCTCCGGGACAGGGGGCAACTAATGAAAAACTGTTTTTT.

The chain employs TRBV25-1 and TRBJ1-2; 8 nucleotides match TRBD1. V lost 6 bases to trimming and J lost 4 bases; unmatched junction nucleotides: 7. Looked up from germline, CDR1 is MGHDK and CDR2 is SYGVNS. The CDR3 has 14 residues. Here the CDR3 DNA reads TGTGCCAGCAGCCGGACAGGGAGGAGCTATGGCTACACCTTC. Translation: CASSRTGRSYGYTF.

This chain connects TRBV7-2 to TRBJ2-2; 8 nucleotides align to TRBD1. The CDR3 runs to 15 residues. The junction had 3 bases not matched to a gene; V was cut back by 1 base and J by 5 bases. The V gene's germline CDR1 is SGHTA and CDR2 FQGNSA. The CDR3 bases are TGTGCCAGCAGCTTAGGGTACAGGGGGACCGGGGAGCTGTTTTTT. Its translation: CASSLGYRGTGELFF.

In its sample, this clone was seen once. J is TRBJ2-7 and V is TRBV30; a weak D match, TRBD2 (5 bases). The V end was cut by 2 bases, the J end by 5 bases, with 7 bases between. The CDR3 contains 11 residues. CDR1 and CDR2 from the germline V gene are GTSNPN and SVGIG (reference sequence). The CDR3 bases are TGTGCCTGGAGTCCCGGGGACGAGCAGTACTTC. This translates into CAWSPGDEQYF.

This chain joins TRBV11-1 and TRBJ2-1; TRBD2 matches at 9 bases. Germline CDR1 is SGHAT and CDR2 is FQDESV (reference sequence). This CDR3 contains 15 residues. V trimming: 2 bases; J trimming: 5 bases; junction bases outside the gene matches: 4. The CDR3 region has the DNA TGTGCCAGCAGCTTAAGGCGGGGGGGGAACAATGAGCAGTTCTTC. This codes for CASSLRRGGNNEQFF.

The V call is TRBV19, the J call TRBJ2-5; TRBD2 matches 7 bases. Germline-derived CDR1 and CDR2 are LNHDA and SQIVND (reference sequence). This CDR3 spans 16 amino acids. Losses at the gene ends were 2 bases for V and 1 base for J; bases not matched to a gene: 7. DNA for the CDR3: TGTGCCAGTAGTATAAGAGGTACGGGGGGCCAAGAGACCCAGTACTTC. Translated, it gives CASSIRGTGGQETQYF. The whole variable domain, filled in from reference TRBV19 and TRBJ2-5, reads DGGITQSPKYLFRKEGQNVTLSCEQNLNHDAMYWYRQDPGQGLRLIYYSQIVNDFQKGDIAEGYSVSREKKESFPLTVTSAQKNPTAFYLCASSIRGTGGQETQYFGPGTRLLVL.

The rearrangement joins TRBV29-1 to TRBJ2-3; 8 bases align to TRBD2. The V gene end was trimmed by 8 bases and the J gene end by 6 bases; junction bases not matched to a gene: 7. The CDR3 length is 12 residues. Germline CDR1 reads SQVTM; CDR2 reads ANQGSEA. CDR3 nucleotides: TGCAGCCTCGAGCGGGGGAGTGATACGCAGTATTTT. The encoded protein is CSLERGSDTQYF.

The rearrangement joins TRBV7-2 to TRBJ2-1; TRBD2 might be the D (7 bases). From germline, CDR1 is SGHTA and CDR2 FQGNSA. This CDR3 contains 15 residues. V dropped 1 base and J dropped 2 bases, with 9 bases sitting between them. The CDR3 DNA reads TGTGCCAGCAGCTTAGGAGGGGGGGCCTACAATGAGCAGTTCTTC. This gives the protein CASSLGGGAYNEQFF.

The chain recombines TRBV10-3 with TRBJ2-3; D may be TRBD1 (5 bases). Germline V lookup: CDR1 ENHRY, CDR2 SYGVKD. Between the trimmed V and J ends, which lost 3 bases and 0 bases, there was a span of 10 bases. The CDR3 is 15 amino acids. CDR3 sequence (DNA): TGTGCCATCAGTGAAAGTGGGGCAAGCACAGATACGCAGTATTTT. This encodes CAISESGASTDTQYF.

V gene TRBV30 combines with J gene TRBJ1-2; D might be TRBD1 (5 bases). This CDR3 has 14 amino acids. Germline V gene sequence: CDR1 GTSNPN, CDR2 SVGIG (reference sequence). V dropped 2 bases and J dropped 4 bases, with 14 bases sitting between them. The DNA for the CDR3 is TGTGCCTGGAGTCGCAGGGCCCCCCTCTATGGCTACACCTTC. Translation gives CAWSRRAPLYGYTF.

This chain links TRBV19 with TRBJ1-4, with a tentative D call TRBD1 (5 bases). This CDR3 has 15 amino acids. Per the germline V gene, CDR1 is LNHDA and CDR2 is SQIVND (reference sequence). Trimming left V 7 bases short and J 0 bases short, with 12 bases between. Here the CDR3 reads CASTRDSATNEKLFF. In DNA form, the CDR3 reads TGTGCCAGTACCAGGGACTCTGCAACTAATGAAAAACTGTTTTTT.

CDR3 nucleotides: TGTGCCAGCAGCCAGGACAGTACGAACACTGAAGCTTTCTTT. Its protein product is CASSQDSTNTEAFF. The chain carries TRBV5-5 and TRBJ1-1; D may be TRBD1 (6 bases). Deletions cut 4 bases from V and 1 base from J, with 11 bases between. CDR3 length: 14 residues. Germline assignment: CDR1 SGHKS and CDR2 YYEKEE (reference sequence). The variable domain in full, completed from reference TRBV5-5 and TRBJ1-1, reads DAGVTQSPTHLIKTRGQQVTLRCSPISGHKSVSWYQQVLGQGPQFIFQYYEKEERGRGNFPDRFSARQFPNYSSELNVNALLLGDSALYLCASSQDSTNTEAFFGQGTRLTVV.